Described below is a single T cell receptor (beta chain) sequence and its context. Per germline, CDR1 SGDLS and CDR2 YYNGEE. The V gene lost 4 bases and the J gene lost 3 bases, with 10 bases spanning the gap. The CDR3 runs 13 residues. Produced via immunoSEQ multiplex PCR; TCRdb's table is partial and in-frame only. The repertoire holds approximately 100,000 clones, with about nine tenths as singletons. The source of the sample is a study of T cell changes during pregnancy in multiple sclerosis. The chain joins TRBV9 to TRBJ1-1; tentatively, D is TRBD1 (5 bases). This TCR came from a female donor with multiple sclerosis, enrolled in a pregnancy study. Here the sequenced sample was peripheral blood, taken after pregnancy. The CDR3 DNA follows: TGTGCCAGCAGCCCAGACAGAGACACTGAAGCTTTCTTT. It is translated as CASSPDRDTEAFF.